This TCR beta chain is from a study of a mutant IDH1 vaccine in newly diagnosed glioma. As to time point: baseline, week 1 (first vaccination visit). Treatment given: pre-vaccination baseline after standard-of-care therapy. Method: immunoSEQ multiplex PCR; TCRdb's copy keeps in-frame clones and lacks some. In the table there are tens of thousands of clones, more than 65% of which are singletons. This clonotype originated in a man over 45 with glioma. Sequencing used PBMCs, obtained from a glioma patient treated with radiotherapy, temozolomide or both.

CDR3 sequence (DNA): TGTGCCAGCAGCCGAACCGGGACAGGGTTCTACGAGCAGTACTTC. Protein sequence: CASSRTGTGFYEQYF. This chain joins TRBV5-6 and TRBJ2-7; 9 positions agree with TRBD1. Per the germline V gene, CDR1 is SGHDT and CDR2 is YYEEEE. The junction had 8 bases not matched to a gene; V was cut back by 4 bases and J by 3 bases. CDR3 length: 15 amino acids.